The 26 T cell receptor beta chains listed next were all sequenced from one sample in a study of cytomegalovirus exposure and HLA in healthy donors. The PCR employed 60 Vbeta primers together with 13 Jbeta primers. The protocol was immunoSEQ multiplex PCR, while the TCRdb copy is restricted to in-frame clones and leaves out a portion. The table shows approximately 190,000 clones, with roughly 80% occurring only once. Sequenced material: PBMCs. Every receptor here comes from a woman between 50 and 59 years old in good health and CMV-seropositive.

The gene calls are TRBV6-1 and TRBJ1-2; D gene uncertain. CDR3 length equals 15 residues. Trimming removed 4 bases at V and 1 base at J, with 13 bases between. In germline, CDR1 is MNHNS, CDR2 SASEGT. CDR3 sequence: CASSGVVGFNYGYTF. The CDR3 DNA is TGTGCCAGCAGTGGGGTCGTCGGGTTTAACTATGGCTACACCTTC.

The rearrangement joins TRBV15 to TRBJ2-6; D ambiguous. CDR1 LNHNV and CDR2 YYDKDF come from the germline V gene (reference sequence). V gave up 5 bases and J gave up 2 bases, with 16 bases separating them. CDR3 length: 17 residues. The CDR3 region is CATSSHQGVAGANVLTF. The CDR3 DNA is TGTGCCACCAGCTCCCACCAAGGAGTTGCTGGGGCCAACGTCCTGACTTTC.

This clone was recorded once. This chain links TRBV2 with TRBJ1-2; tentatively, D is TRBD1 (6 bases). This CDR3 has 13 residues. Per the germline V gene, CDR1 is SNHLY and CDR2 is FYNNEI. V lost 3 bases, J lost 4 bases, and 9 bases lay in between. CDR3 DNA sequence: TGTGCCAGCAGTGAGGACAGCTTCTATGGCTACACCTTC. Protein product: CASSEDSFYGYTF.

V and J are TRBV7-9 and TRBJ2-5; no clear D gene. The CDR3 length is 14 residues. Germline loops: CDR1 SEHNR, CDR2 FQNEAQ (reference sequence). V was trimmed by 1 base and J by 3 bases, leaving 9 bases between them. DNA of the CDR3: TGTGCCAGCAGCTTAGTACTGACTGAAGAGACCCAGTACTTC. Its protein product is CASSLVLTEETQYF.

DNA for the CDR3: TGTGCCAGCAGCTCCGTAGACGGGAACCATGGCTACACCTTC. The encoded protein is CASSSVDGNHGYTF. The chain recombines TRBV7-9 with TRBJ1-2; D unclear. The CDR3 is 14 residues long. Per germline, CDR1 SEHNR and CDR2 FQNEAQ (reference sequence). Between the trimmed V and J ends, which lost 4 bases and 6 bases, there was a span of 15 bases.

About this clone: This CDR3 is also generated by other DNA sequences in the sample. The chain is built from TRBV7-2 and TRBJ2-3; the D is unclear. V was cut by 3 bases and J by 4 bases, with 5 bases left in between. The CDR3 is 12 amino acids. The V gene's germline CDR1 is SGHTA and CDR2 FQGNSA. The CDR3 here is CASSFRADTQYF. The CDR3 nucleotides are TGTGCCAGCAGCTTTAGAGCAGATACGCAGTATTTT.

This clone was seen a handful of times. This chain connects TRBV10-3 to TRBJ2-3; 13 bases fit TRBD2. With 5 bases clipped from V and 0 bases from J, the junction kept 5 bases outside the gene matches. This CDR3 has 17 amino acids. Germline V CDR1 and CDR2: ENHRY, SYGVKD. The CDR3 nucleotides are TGTGCCATCAGTATAGGGACTAGCGGGATTAGCACAGATACGCAGTATTTT. As protein: CAISIGTSGISTDTQYF.

The gene calls are TRBV28 and TRBJ2-5; D possibly corresponds to TRBD2 (5 bases). The CDR3 has 14 residues. Germline V gene lookup returns CDR1 MDHEN and CDR2 SYDVKM. Trimming cost V 5 bases and J 3 bases, with 13 bases left between them. CDR3: CASSPRTGKETQYF. CDR3 DNA sequence: TGTGCCAGCAGTCCCCGGACTGGGAAAGAGACCCAGTACTTC.

The chain joins TRBV27 to TRBJ2-2; a possible D gene is TRBD2 (5 bases). In germline, CDR1 is MNHEY, CDR2 SMNVEV (reference sequence). The CDR3 is 16 residues long. V lost 5 bases to trimming and J lost 3 bases, with 16 bases between them. In DNA form, the CDR3 reads TGTGCCAGCAGTCCCCCACACGGGCGGGACACCGGGGAGCTGTTTTTT. Its protein is CASSPPHGRDTGELFF.

The chain combines TRBV5-1 with TRBJ1-1, with a possible D match to TRBD1 (5 bases). V was cut by 2 bases and J by 7 bases, with 12 bases left in between. The CDR3 sequence is 13 residues long. Germline assignment: CDR1 SGHRS and CDR2 YFSETQ. Written as DNA, the CDR3 is TGCGCCAGCAGCTTAGAAAGGACAAGTGAAGCTTTCTTT. Translating it yields CASSLERTSEAFF.

The chain has TRBV6-1 and TRBJ2-3; TRBD1 aligns across 9 bases. With 5 bases clipped from V and 4 bases from J, the junction kept 7 bases outside the gene matches. Germline V lookup: CDR1 MNHNS, CDR2 SASEGT. The length of the CDR3 is 15 residues. CDR3: CASSQGQGNADTQYF. In DNA, the CDR3 is TGTGCCAGCAGTCAGGGACAGGGTAACGCAGATACGCAGTATTTT.

A note on this clone: At one end the junction does not follow the germline gene, possibly because of a read error. The chain couples TRBV7-9 to TRBJ2-7; D is unclear. Germline CDR1 SEHNR, CDR2 FQNEAQ (reference sequence). The CDR3 spans 13 residues. The CDR3 DNA is TGTTCCAGCAGCTTAGTCACGGGCTACGAGCAGTACTTC. It translates to CSSSLVTGYEQYF.

The genes are TRBV6-5 and TRBJ1-1; perhaps TRBD1 as D (6 bases). The germline V gene encodes CDR1 MNHEY and CDR2 SVGAGI. V shed 4 bases and J shed 7 bases, with 7 bases lying between them. The length of the CDR3 is 11 residues. CDR3 loop: CASSSRGEAFF. The CDR3 DNA is TGTGCCAGCAGTTCCAGGGGTGAAGCTTTCTTT.

This chain links TRBV5-6 with TRBJ2-7; no clear D. This CDR3 has 15 amino acids. CDR1 is SGHDT, CDR2 YYEEEE, per germline. V was clipped by 2 bases and J by 2 bases, with 14 bases between them. The DNA for the CDR3 is TGTGCCAGCAGCTTCGCCCCACTTACCCCCTACGAGCAGTACTTC. Residues: CASSFAPLTPYEQYF.

This chain joins TRBV27 and TRBJ1-2; D might be TRBD1 (6 bases). The V gene's germline CDR1 is MNHEY and CDR2 SMNVEV (reference sequence). The V end lost 2 bases, the J end lost 2 bases, and 6 bases lay between the germline ends. The CDR3 consists of 13 residues. Here the CDR3 DNA reads TGTGCCAGCAGTTTAGGGGGCAACTATGGCTACACCTTC. It specifies CASSLGGNYGYTF.

This clone was observed once. V is TRBV14 and J is TRBJ2-7; 8 bases align to TRBD2. In germline, CDR1 is SGHDN, CDR2 FVKESK. V trimming: 3 bases; J trimming: 5 bases; junction bases outside the gene matches: 12. The length of the CDR3 is 16 residues. CDR3 sequence reads: CASSQDLSGVFHEQYF. The CDR3 nucleotides read TGTGCCAGCAGCCAGGACCTTAGCGGGGTCTTTCACGAGCAGTACTTC.

The V and J genes are TRBV5-8 and TRBJ2-3; D remains unclear. The V end was cut by 7 bases, the J end by 2 bases, with 14 bases between. The CDR3 totals 14 residues. CDR1 and CDR2 (germline): SGHTS, YDEGEE. The CDR3 here is CASALTQLTDTQYF. In DNA, the CDR3 is TGTGCCAGCGCCCTAACACAGCTCACAGATACGCAGTATTTT.

The chain recombines TRBV19 with TRBJ1-4; a possible D gene is TRBD1 (6 bases). The CDR3 runs 17 residues. V was shortened by 0 bases and J by 8 bases, with 19 bases between the two germline ends. Germline values: CDR1 LNHDA, CDR2 SQIVND (reference sequence). CDR3 sequence: CASSIDEGHPESEKLFF. As DNA, the CDR3 is TGTGCCAGTAGTATAGATGAGGGACACCCGGAGTCCGAAAAACTGTTTTTT.

This clone was observed a few times. This chain uses TRBV2 with TRBJ1-4; 7 nucleotides align to TRBD1. The CDR3 sequence is 14 residues long. Germline CDR1 and CDR2: SNHLY and FYNNEI. J lost 4 bases, V lost 6 bases, and 5 bases had no gene match. The CDR3: CASSPTGFNEKLFF. CDR3 nucleotide sequence: TGTGCCAGCAGCCCGACAGGGTTTAATGAAAAACTGTTTTTT. The full variable domain, in which reference TRBV2 and TRBJ1-4 provide the parts outside the CDR3, is EPEVTQTPSHQVTQMGQEVILRCVPISNHLYFYWYRQILGQKVEFLVSFYNNEISEKSEIFDDQFSVERPDGSNFTLKIRSTKLEDSAMYFCASSPTGFNEKLFFGSGTQLSVL.

In this sample, this clone turned up a few times. This rearrangement joins TRBV11-2 to TRBJ1-1, with 7 bases that match TRBD1. Trimming removed 5 bases from V and 4 bases from J; junction bases left unmatched: 4. The CDR3 is 13 residues long. CDR1 and CDR2 from the germline V gene are SGHAT and FQNNGV. CDR3 sequence: CASSPDRRTEAFF. The CDR3, as DNA: TGTGCCAGCAGCCCGGACAGGCGCACTGAAGCTTTCTTT.

This chain joins TRBV4-1 and TRBJ2-4; 7 bases match TRBD1. Germline V gives CDR1 MGHRA, CDR2 YSYEKL. Trimming removed 0 bases from V and 6 bases from J; junction bases left unmatched: 2. This CDR3 has 14 amino acids. The CDR3 bases are TGCGCCAGCAGCCAAGATGGGGACAGAAACATTCAGTACTTC. This gives the protein CASSQDGDRNIQYF.

In this sample, this clone turned up once. CDR3 protein: CASRPRSGGPGDTQYF. CDR3 coding DNA: TGCGCCAGCAGACCTCGATCGGGGGGGCCAGGAGATACGCAGTATTTT. The V and J genes are TRBV5-1 and TRBJ2-3, with 8 nucleotides matching TRBD2. The germline V gene has CDR1 SGHRS and CDR2 YFSETQ. The CDR3 runs to 16 residues. V trimming: 5 bases; J trimming: 5 bases; junction bases outside the gene matches: 13.

Worth noting for this clone: The sample holds other DNA sequences that translate to the same CDR3. The rearrangement uses TRBV5-4 and TRBJ2-2, with 8 nucleotides matching TRBD2. This CDR3 has 14 residues. J lost 5 bases, V lost 6 bases, and 6 bases had no gene match. Per the germline V gene, CDR1 is SGHNT and CDR2 is YYREEE (reference sequence). The CDR3 nucleotides read TGTGCCAGCACCTCGGGAGGGGGGACCGGGGAGCTGTTTTTT. It codes for CASTSGGGTGELFF.

The rearrangement joins TRBV2 to TRBJ2-1; TRBD2 matches 13 bases. With 1 base clipped from V and 0 bases from J, the junction kept 6 bases outside the gene matches. The germline CDR1 and CDR2 sequences are SNHLY and FYNNEI. This CDR3 has 19 residues. The DNA for the CDR3 is TGTGCCAGCAGTGAAGGGGGACTAGCGGGACCGTCCTCCTACAATGAGCAGTTCTTC. Its protein is CASSEGGLAGPSSYNEQFF.

The rearrangement uses TRBV18 and TRBJ2-7; D uncertain. CDR1 KGHSH and CDR2 LQKENI come from the germline V gene. Trimming removed 3 bases from V and 3 bases from J, with 9 bases in between. CDR3 length: 13 residues. The CDR3 nucleotides read TGTGCCAGCTCACCTCCTCAGGACTACGAGCAGTACTTC. Protein sequence: CASSPPQDYEQYF.

The chain carries TRBV27 and TRBJ2-7, with a tentative D call TRBD1 (7 bases). Looked up from germline, CDR1 is MNHEY and CDR2 is SMNVEV (reference sequence). V was trimmed by 7 bases and J by 2 bases, leaving 18 bases between them. This CDR3 comprises 15 residues. CDR3 in DNA: TGTGCCAGCACCCGACGGAGGGACAGAACCTACGAGCAGTACTTC. Translating it yields CASTRRRDRTYEQYF.